The source of this TCR beta chain is a study of T cells after yellow fever vaccination (dated by TCRdb to between 2017 and 2020). For the wider study: Memory subsets (EM, EMRA, CM and Tscm) were sorted on a BD FACS Aria III using CD3, CD45RA, CCR7 and CD95 staining. The SMART-Seq v4 Ultra Low Input RNA kit was used to prepare libraries from fractions with low cell numbers. To track T-cell clones before and after primary and booster YFV17D yellow fever vaccination, bulk TCR alpha and beta repertoires were sequenced longitudinally. Two healthy male donors, one aged 18 to 29 and one aged 30 to 40 years, made up the cohort. Blood was drawn at multiple timepoints before and after primary and secondary immunization, with bulk PBMC replicates and cell subsets isolated. Sorting of memory subsets took place on days 0, 15 and 45 and at 18 months after primary vaccination, as well as on days 0, 15 and 45 after the 30-year booster.

The CDR3, from cysteine to phenylalanine, totals 14 residues. CDR3 DNA only is kept here, 42 bases in frame from base 1. V loses 7 bases at its end and J loses 3 bases; junction bases beyond the gene matches: 7. This clonotype is termed medium-sized (0.01 to 0.1%). Base-call qualities are not available, and no considerably larger clone is one nucleotide away. What the work shows at the level of the full study, not this receptor alone: A small fraction of clonotypes appeared in both the CD4 and CD8 compartments, likely as a result of convergent recombination. In the sorted memory subsets on day 0, nearly all of the vaccine-responding clonotypes fell below detection. After the booster, most of the clones that had expanded following primary vaccination were detected again (around 95% of CD4 and more than 85% of CD8), which suggests that memory was broadly maintained. The secondary T-cell response was found to be weaker but faster than the primary response, with a peak reached on day 5 rather than on day 15. Computational filtering was required because FACS-sorted repertoires could contain abundant contaminating clonotypes from the bulk population. The study included only a couple of donors, which limits how far the findings can be generalized.

TCR cDNA was synthesized by 5'RACE template switching, through which a universal primer site and unique molecular identifiers were introduced. cDNA synthesis was primed from both the TCR alpha and TCR beta constant segments. Library amplification used two PCR steps, and the second PCR step added sample barcodes and sequencing adapters. Sequencing of libraries was performed on Illumina HiSeq 2500 (2x100 bp) or NovaSeq (2x150 bp). In the authors' own workflow: Reads were demultiplexed and collapsed into UMI consensus sequences with MIGEC, and V(D)J alignment was performed with MiXCR. Clonotypes responding to the vaccine were identified with edgeR on replicate PBMC samples, with the criteria of FDR below 0.01 and a log2 fold change above 5 up to day 15. Each bulk clonotype received a CD4 or CD8 identity based on whether the sequenced CD4 or CD8 repertoire contained that clonotype at higher abundance. To estimate how each clone was distributed across memory phenotypes, clonotype frequencies in memory subsets were weighted by FACS-sorted cell numbers. TCRdb reprocessing: public reads trimmed at Q25 with fastp, clones called with MiXCR, in-frame beta chains kept. Here each entry gathers all rows of one CDR3 protein and keeps the most common genes and DNA. In this record, the V and J calls reflect TCRdb's handling and not the investigators' own analysis. The table for this sample lists about 4,300 distinct CDR3 sequences; about 4% of them were counted only once. The ten largest account for 55% to 70% of the sample.

The intended sense of this specimen's treatment or condition label: live attenuated yellow fever vaccine strain. A standard Ficoll-Paque protocol was used to isolate PBMCs from peripheral blood. The RNeasy Micro Kit was used to extract RNA from sorted memory subsets. The rearranged chain carries TRBV12-3 or TRBV12-4 and TRBJ2-3, with 7 bases matching TRBD2. The receptor was isolated from a man aged 25 to 40 who received the YFV17D yellow fever vaccine. This specimen was PBMCs, either bulk or a sorted T-cell subset (CD4+, CD8+, memory, or dextramer-sorted; not recorded which), taken 15 days after the yellow fever booster vaccination. The CDR3 loop reads CASTILAETDTQYF. The sequenced DNA: TGTGCCAGCACTATTCTAGCGGAGACAGATACGCAGTATTTT.